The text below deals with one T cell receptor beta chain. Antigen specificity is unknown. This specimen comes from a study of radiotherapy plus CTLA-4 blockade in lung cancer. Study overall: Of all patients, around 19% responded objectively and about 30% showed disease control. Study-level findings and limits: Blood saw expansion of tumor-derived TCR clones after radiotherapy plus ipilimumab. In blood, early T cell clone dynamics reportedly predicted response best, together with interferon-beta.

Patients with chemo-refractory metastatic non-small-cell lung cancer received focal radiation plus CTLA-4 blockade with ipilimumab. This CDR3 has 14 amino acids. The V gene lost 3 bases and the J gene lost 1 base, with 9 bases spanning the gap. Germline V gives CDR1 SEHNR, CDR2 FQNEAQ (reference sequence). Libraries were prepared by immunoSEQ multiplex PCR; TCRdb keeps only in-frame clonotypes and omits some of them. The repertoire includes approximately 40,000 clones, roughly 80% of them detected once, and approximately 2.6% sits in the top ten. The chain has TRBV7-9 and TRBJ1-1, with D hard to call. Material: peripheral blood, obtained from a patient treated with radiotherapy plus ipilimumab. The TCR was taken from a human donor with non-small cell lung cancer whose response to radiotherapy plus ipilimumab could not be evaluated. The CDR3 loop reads CASSFESGNTEAFF. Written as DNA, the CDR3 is TGTGCCAGCAGCTTCGAATCAGGGAACACTGAAGCTTTCTTT.